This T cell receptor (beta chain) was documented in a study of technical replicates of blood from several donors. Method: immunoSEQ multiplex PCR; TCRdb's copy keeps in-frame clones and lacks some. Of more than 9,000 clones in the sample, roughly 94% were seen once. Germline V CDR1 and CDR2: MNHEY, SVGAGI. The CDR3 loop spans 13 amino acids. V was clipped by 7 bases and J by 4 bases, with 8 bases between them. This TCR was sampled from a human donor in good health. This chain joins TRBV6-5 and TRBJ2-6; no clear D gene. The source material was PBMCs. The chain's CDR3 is CASTSPGANVLTF. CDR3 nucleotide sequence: TGTGCCAGCACCAGTCCGGGGGCCAACGTCCTGACTTTC.